Listed below are T cell receptor beta chains from one sample, sequenced in a study of Ad26.COV2.S vaccination and SARS-CoV-2 variants. The assay was immunoSEQ multiplex PCR, and TCRdb's table has in-frame clones only and misses some. In the table there are about 470,000 clones, about 90% of which are singletons. This sample comprised peripheral blood, obtained in a trial of Ad26.COV2.S vaccine versus placebo. Every receptor here comes from a person aged 18 to 65 who received the Ad26.COV2.S COVID-19 vaccine or a placebo. CDR3s include the opening cysteine and the closing phenylalanine or tryptophan. Fields, in order: J gene, V gene, D gene, CDR3 length, clone size, CDR3 protein, CDR3 DNA. D genes are given only for firm matches. Only some rows state a clone size, as once, few, many or a class for expanded clones.

>TRBJ2-3|TRBV7-6|TRBD1|16|.
CASSPSRGQGVDTQYF
TGTGCCAGCAGCCCCTCCAGGGGACAGGGCGTAGATACGCAGTATTTT
>TRBJ2-1|TRBV25-1|TRBD2|17|.
CASSESMGLAGAEEQFF
TGTGCCAGCAGTGAATCAATGGGACTAGCGGGAGCAGAGGAGCAGTTCTTC
>TRBJ1-5|TRBV5-1|.|15|.
CASSLEPGMGQPQHF
TGCGCCAGCAGCTTGGAACCGGGGATGGGTCAGCCCCAGCATTTT
>TRBJ2-3|TRBV29-1|TRBD2|18|once
CSVLGRTRAGGPTDTQYF
TGCAGCGTGCTAGGCAGGACTAGAGCGGGAGGGCCCACAGATACGCAGTATTTT
>TRBJ1-1|TRBV18|.|15|once
CASSIGGASNTEAFF
TGTGCCAGCTCAATCGGGGGGGCCTCGAACACTGAAGCTTTCTTT
>TRBJ2-1|TRBV28|TRBD2|14|.
CASTYGTRVNEQFF
TGTGCCAGCACCTACGGGACTAGGGTCAATGAGCAGTTCTTC
>TRBJ2-3|TRBV5-1|TRBD2|14|.
CASCSGSGTDTQYF
TGCGCCAGTTGCAGCGGGAGTGGCACAGATACGCAGTATTTT
>TRBJ2-3|TRBV19|.|13|.
CASRGLSDDTQYF
TGTGCCAGTAGAGGACTTAGCGACGATACGCAGTATTTT
>TRBJ1-3|TRBV4-2|.|18|.
CASSQDLDRSSSGNTIYF
TGTGCCAGCAGCCAAGATTTAGATAGGTCGAGCTCTGGAAACACCATATATTTT
>TRBJ1-5|TRBV9|.|15|.
CASSVGGGNNQPQHF
TGTGCCAGCAGCGTAGGAGGGGGGAACAATCAGCCCCAGCATTTT
>TRBJ1-5|TRBV2|TRBD1|13|few
CASMKGASQPQHF
TGTGCCAGCATGAAGGGGGCTAGTCAGCCCCAGCATTTT
>TRBJ2-5|TRBV25-1|.|14|.
CASSELEGGETQYF
TGTGCCAGCAGTGAATTGGAAGGTGGCGAGACCCAGTACTTC
>TRBJ1-1|TRBV7-9|.|12|many
CASSLKNTEAFF
TGTGCCAGCAGCTTAAAGAACACTGAAGCTTTCTTT
>TRBJ1-3|TRBV12-5|.|12|.
CASATTGNTIYF
TGTGCTAGTGCTACCACTGGAAACACCATATATTTT
>TRBJ2-1|TRBV24-1|TRBD1|22|.
CATSDFFGGGQEGRSSYNEQFF
TGTGCCACCAGTGATTTTTTCGGTGGAGGACAGGAAGGCCGGAGCTCCTACAATGAGCAGTTCTTC
>TRBJ2-1|TRBV7-2|.|11|.
CASSFSNEQFF
TGTGCCAGCAGCTTCTCCAATGAGCAGTTCTTC
>TRBJ2-5|TRBV2|.|14|.
CASSPDRYQETQYF
TGTGCCAGCAGTCCTGACAGGTACCAAGAGACCCAGTACTTC
>TRBJ1-1|TRBV28|.|14|.
CASSLVGQGTEAFF
TGTGCCAGCAGTTTAGTGGGGCAGGGGACTGAAGCTTTCTTT
>TRBJ2-5|TRBV5-6|.|14|once
CASSLAGAVETQYF
TGTGCCAGCAGCTTGGCGGGAGCGGTCGAGACCCAGTACTTC
>TRBJ1-1|TRBV28|.|12|.
CASNLGGEQAFF
TGTGCCAGCAACTTAGGAGGGGAACAAGCTTTCTTT
>TRBJ2-1|TRBV7-8|TRBD2|15|.
CASSPGLAGVNEQFF
TGTGCCAGCAGCCCCGGACTAGCGGGAGTCAATGAGCAGTTCTTC
>TRBJ2-7|TRBV2|TRBD1|16|.
CASSVLAGQVNYEQYF
TGTGCCAGCAGTGTTTTGGCGGGACAGGTCAACTACGAGCAGTACTTC
>TRBJ2-5|TRBV28|TRBD2|19|.
CASSLPPGSAGGLQETQYF
TGTGCCAGCAGTTTACCCCCGGGTTCGGCGGGAGGACTCCAAGAGACCCAGTACTTC
>TRBJ1-6|TRBV4-1|.|16|.
CASSQVVRLLGTPLHF
TGCGCCAGCAGCCAAGTGGTGAGGCTACTTGGAACGCCCCTCCACTTT
>TRBJ2-1|TRBV13|.|15|.
CASSGDSSSYNEQFF
TGTGCCAGCAGCGGGGACTCGAGCTCCTACAATGAGCAGTTCTTC
>TRBJ1-2|TRBV28|.|13|once
CASSSTLNYGYTF
TGTGCCAGCAGCTCCACTCTTAACTATGGCTACACCTTC
>TRBJ2-1|TRBV6-2/TRBV6-3|.|13|.
CASSSTSSNEQFF
TGTGCCAGCAGTTCCACTAGCTCCAATGAGCAGTTCTTC
>TRBJ1-2|TRBV4-3|TRBD1|14|.
CASSQAGGSYGYTF
TGCGCCAGCAGCCAGGCAGGGGGCAGCTATGGCTACACCTTC
>TRBJ2-7|TRBV6-2/TRBV6-3|TRBD2|15|.
CASSSSSGGSYEQYF
TGTGCCAGCAGCTCTTCTAGCGGGGGATCCTACGAGCAGTACTTC
>TRBJ1-1|TRBV5-6|.|15|.
CASSLGLGMNTEAFF
TGTGCCAGCAGCTTAGGCCTGGGGATGAACACTGAAGCTTTCTTT
>TRBJ2-5|TRBV7-2|TRBD2|16|once
CASSTRLLAGAETQYF
TGTGCCAGCAGCACCCGACTACTAGCGGGAGCTGAGACCCAGTACTTC
>TRBJ2-7|TRBV7-2|.|13|.
CASSLFVSAEQYF
TGTGCCAGCAGCCTATTCGTCTCGGCCGAGCAGTACTTC
>TRBJ2-5|TRBV25-1|.|17|.
CASSPGILRDTEETQYF
TGTGCCAGCAGCCCCGGGATCCTCCGGGACACCGAAGAGACCCAGTACTTC
>TRBJ2-7|TRBV9|.|13|.
CASSVGAGTGQYF
TGTGCCAGCAGCGTCGGGGCCGGGACTGGGCAGTACTTC
>TRBJ2-1|TRBV27|TRBD2|15|.
CASRKGLAGGNEQFF
TGTGCCAGCAGGAAGGGACTAGCGGGTGGCAATGAGCAGTTCTTC
>TRBJ1-6|TRBV6-5|TRBD1|15|.
CASNPSGQGISPLHF
TGTGCCAGCAACCCTAGTGGACAGGGGATTTCACCCCTCCACTTT
>TRBJ2-1|TRBV7-2|TRBD1|15|.
CASSLGLDRGNEQFF
TGTGCCAGCAGCCTAGGTCTGGACAGGGGCAATGAGCAGTTCTTC
>TRBJ1-3|TRBV11-2|.|14|.
CASSLRQGRNTIYF
TGTGCCAGCAGCTTAAGGCAGGGGAGAAACACCATATATTTT